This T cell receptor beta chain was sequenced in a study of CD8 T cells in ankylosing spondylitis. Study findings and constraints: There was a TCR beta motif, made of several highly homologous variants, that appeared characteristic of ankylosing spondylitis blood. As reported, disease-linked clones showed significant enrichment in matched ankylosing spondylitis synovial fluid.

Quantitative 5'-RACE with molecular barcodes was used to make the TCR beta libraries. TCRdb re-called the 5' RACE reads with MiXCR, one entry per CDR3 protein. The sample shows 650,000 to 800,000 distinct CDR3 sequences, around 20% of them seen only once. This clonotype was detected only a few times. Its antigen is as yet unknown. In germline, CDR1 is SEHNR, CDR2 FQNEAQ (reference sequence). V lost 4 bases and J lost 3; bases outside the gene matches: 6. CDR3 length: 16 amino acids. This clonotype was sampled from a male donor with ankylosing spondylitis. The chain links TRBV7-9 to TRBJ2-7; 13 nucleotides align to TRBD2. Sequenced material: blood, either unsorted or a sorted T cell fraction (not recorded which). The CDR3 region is CASSSSRLAGGYEQYF. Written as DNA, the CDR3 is TGTGCCAGCAGCTCCAGCCGACTAGCGGGAGGCTACGAGCAGTACTTC. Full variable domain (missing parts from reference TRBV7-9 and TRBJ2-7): DTGVSQNPRHKITKRGQNVTFRCDPISEHNRLYWYRQTLGQGPEFLTYFQNEAQLEKSRLLSDRFSAERPKGSFSTLEIQRTEQGDSAMYLCASSSSRLAGGYEQYFGPGTRLTVT.